This entry lists 13 T cell receptor beta chains sequenced from one sample in a study of siplizumab effects on memory and regulatory T cells. Measured with immunoSEQ multiplex PCR; TCRdb has only the in-frame clones, and not every one. This sample has 70,000 or so clones, with roughly 89% found just once. The sequencing sample was made of CD8+ T cells sorted from blood. These receptors all stem from a human donor in good health.

The sample holds a few counts of this clone. The chain joins TRBV27 to TRBJ2-7; 8 bases align to TRBD2. Germline CDR1 MNHEY, CDR2 SMNVEV (reference sequence). The V and J ends lost 4 bases and 6 bases, in that order; junction bases with no gene match: 5. The CDR3 covers 13 residues. CDR3 sequence (DNA): TGTGCCAGCAGTTATAGCGGGAAACCCGAGCAGTACTTC. It encodes CASSYSGKPEQYF.

J is TRBJ1-1 and V is TRBV28; tentatively, D is TRBD1 (5 bases). Trimming stripped 2 bases from V and 5 bases from J, with 15 bases between. The CDR3 loop spans 15 amino acids. Germline CDR1 and CDR2: MDHEN and SYDVKM. The CDR3 region has the DNA TGTGCCAGCAGTTTAAGCGGCGGGGGATTAACTGAAGCTTTCTTT. Translating it yields CASSLSGGGLTEAFF.

In its sample, this clone was seen once. The gene calls are TRBV29-1 and TRBJ2-1; 9 bases align to TRBD1. Germline CDR1 SQVTM, CDR2 ANQGSEA. The length of the CDR3 is 15 residues. V dropped 6 bases and J dropped 9; count of bases not matched to a gene: 15. CDR3 in DNA: TGCAGCGTCCACCCCTCGGGACAGGGTCGGGGTGAGCAGTTCTTC. This codes for CSVHPSGQGRGEQFF.

The chain employs TRBV27 and TRBJ2-1; 14 bases are shared with TRBD2. Germline V gene data show CDR1 as MNHEY and CDR2 as SMNVEV (reference sequence). Trimming took 5 bases from V and 3 from J; bases not matched to a gene: 3. The CDR3 is 16 amino acids. CDR3 coding DNA: TGTGCCAGCAGTCCCGGGACTAGCGGGAGCTACAATGAGCAGTTCTTC. It codes for CASSPGTSGSYNEQFF.

The V call is TRBV11-2, the J call TRBJ2-7; TRBD1 might be the D (6 bases). Germline CDR1 reads SGHAT; CDR2 reads FQNNGV. Trimming shortened V by 5 bases and J by 1 base, and 9 bases separated the two germline ends. The CDR3 totals 13 residues. Here the CDR3 DNA reads TGTGCCAGCAGCCCAACAGGGTCCTACGAGCAGTACTTC. Its protein product is CASSPTGSYEQYF.

The gene calls are TRBV19 and TRBJ2-2; D ambiguous. V lost 8 bases and J 8 bases, leaving 12 bases between the germline ends. Germline V gene lookup returns CDR1 LNHDA and CDR2 SQIVND (reference sequence). The CDR3 has 12 residues. CDR3 coding DNA: TGTGCCAGTCCCGCCCCTTGGGGGGAGCTGTTTTTT. This sequence encodes CASPAPWGELFF.

The V call is TRBV6-1, the J call TRBJ2-1; TRBD2 matches at 11 bases. CDR3 length: 14 residues. With 10 bases clipped from V and 6 bases from J, the junction kept 8 bases outside the gene matches. Per germline, CDR1 MNHNS and CDR2 SASEGT. CDR3: CANQLAGAANEQFF. In DNA, the CDR3 is TGTGCCAACCAACTAGCGGGGGCCGCCAATGAGCAGTTCTTC.

This clone occurred once. The gene calls are TRBV6-5 and TRBJ2-7; D unclear. V shed 3 bases and J shed 7 bases, with 13 bases lying between them. The CDR3 extends over 13 amino acids. Germline lookup yields CDR1 MNHEY and CDR2 SVGAGI. CDR3 sequence reads: CASSYGPTTEQYF. CDR3 DNA sequence: TGTGCCAGCAGTTATGGCCCCACCACAGAGCAGTACTTC.

This chain joins TRBV14 and TRBJ2-7, with 8 bases fitting TRBD2. Trimming removed 0 bases from V and 2 bases from J; junction bases left unmatched: 0. Germline V gives CDR1 SGHDN, CDR2 FVKESK. This CDR3 region has 14 residues. CDR3 DNA sequence: TGTGCCAGCAGCCAAGAGGGACTAGCCTACGAGCAGTACTTC. It translates to CASSQEGLAYEQYF.

The DNA for the CDR3 is TGTGCCAGCAGTTACGTCAGGGCGGGCACAGATACGCAGTATTTT. Protein: CASSYVRAGTDTQYF. The chain combines TRBV6-5 with TRBJ2-3; tentatively, D is TRBD1 (5 bases). This CDR3 is 15 amino acids long. Germline loops: CDR1 MNHEY, CDR2 SVGAGI. V was pared by 2 bases and J by 1 base, with 10 bases between.

This chain links TRBV6-5 with TRBJ2-7, with 9 nucleotides matching TRBD1. The CDR3 has 14 residues. Per germline, CDR1 MNHEY and CDR2 SVGAGI. Trimming took 4 bases from V and 6 from J; bases not matched to a gene: 7. The CDR3 spells CASSLPGQGLEQYF. The CDR3, as DNA: TGTGCCAGCAGTTTACCGGGACAGGGACTCGAGCAGTACTTC.

The rearrangement joins TRBV4-2 to TRBJ2-7; 10 bases fit TRBD1. In germline, CDR1 is LGHNA, CDR2 YNFKEQ. Germline trimming cut 4 bases from V and 1 base from J; bases unmatched to any gene: 7. The CDR3 runs 16 residues. The DNA of the CDR3 is TGTGCCAGCAGCCCTTCCGGGACAGGGGTTTCCTACGAGCAGTACTTC. Amino acids: CASSPSGTGVSYEQYF.

The rearrangement links TRBV11-2 to TRBJ2-1; D unresolved. Germline V gives CDR1 SGHAT, CDR2 FQNNGV. The ends were cut back, 3 bases at V and 10 bases at J, with 7 bases in the middle. The CDR3 has 11 residues. The DNA of the CDR3 is TGTGCCAGCAGCTTTAGCTCCGAGCAGTTCTTC. Amino acids: CASSFSSEQFF.